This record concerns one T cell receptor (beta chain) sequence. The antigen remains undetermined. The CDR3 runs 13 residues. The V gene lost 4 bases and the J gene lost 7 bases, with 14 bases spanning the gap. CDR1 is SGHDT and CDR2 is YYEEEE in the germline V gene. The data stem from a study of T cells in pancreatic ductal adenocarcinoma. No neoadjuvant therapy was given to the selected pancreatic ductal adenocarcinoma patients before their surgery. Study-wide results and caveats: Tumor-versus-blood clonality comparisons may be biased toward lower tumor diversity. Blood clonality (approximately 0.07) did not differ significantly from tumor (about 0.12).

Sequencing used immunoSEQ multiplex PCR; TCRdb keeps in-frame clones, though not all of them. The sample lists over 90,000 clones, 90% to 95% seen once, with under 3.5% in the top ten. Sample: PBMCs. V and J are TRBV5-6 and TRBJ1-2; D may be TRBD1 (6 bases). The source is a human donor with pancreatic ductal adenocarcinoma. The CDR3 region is CASSRKGGLGYTF. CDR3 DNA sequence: TGTGCCAGCAGCCGGAAGGGGGGGCTTGGCTACACCTTC.